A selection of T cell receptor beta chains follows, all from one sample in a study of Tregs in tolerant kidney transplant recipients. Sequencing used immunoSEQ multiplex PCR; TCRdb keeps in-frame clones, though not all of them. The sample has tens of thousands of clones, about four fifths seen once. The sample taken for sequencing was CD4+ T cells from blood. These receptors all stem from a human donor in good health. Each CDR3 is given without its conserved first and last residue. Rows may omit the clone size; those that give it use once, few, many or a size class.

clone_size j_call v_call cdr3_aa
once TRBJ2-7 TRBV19 ASSIVGGGSVYEQY
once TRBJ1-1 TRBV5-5 ASSFYPGGDAF
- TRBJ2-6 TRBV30 AWSVEANVLT
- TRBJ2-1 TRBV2 ASKTGVISNEQF
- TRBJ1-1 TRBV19 ASSRAGQETEAF
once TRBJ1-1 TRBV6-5 ASNVDIGTEAF
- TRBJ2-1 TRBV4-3 ASSQERLAASYNEQF
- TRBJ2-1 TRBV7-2 ASSLANEQF
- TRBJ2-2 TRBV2 ASTRNTGELF
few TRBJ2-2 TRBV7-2 ASSLVSGGTGELF
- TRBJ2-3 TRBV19 ASARADTQY
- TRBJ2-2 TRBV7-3 ASSSSNTGELF
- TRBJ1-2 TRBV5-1 ASSLEPGNGGVYGYT
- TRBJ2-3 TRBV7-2 ASSTSSGGTDTQY
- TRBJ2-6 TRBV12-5 ASGLATGARTGANVLT
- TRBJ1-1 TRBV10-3 AISERQGGNTEAF
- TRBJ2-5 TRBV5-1 ASSLDGTGVETQY
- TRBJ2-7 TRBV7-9 ASSLPSSYEQY
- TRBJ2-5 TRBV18 ASSPYATGEHQY
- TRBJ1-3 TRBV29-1 SVLIPGKDSGNTIY
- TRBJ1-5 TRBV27 ASSNTGATQPQH
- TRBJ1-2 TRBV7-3 ASSLEADSHYGYT
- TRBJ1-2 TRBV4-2 ASSQDDRENYGYT
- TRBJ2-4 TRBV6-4 ASSEEGLSPWGKNIQY
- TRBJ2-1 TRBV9 ASSVGTGTPREQF
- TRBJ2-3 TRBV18 ASSPLTRTGGVIDTQY